The table lists the clone carrying this T cell receptor (beta chain) with a few counts. The antigen is undetermined. TCRdb re-called the RT-PCR reads with MiXCR, one entry per CDR3 protein. In the table there are about 650,000 distinct CDR3 sequences, less than 20% of which are singletons. This sample was included in a study of response to subunit inactivated influenza vaccine. General study results and limits: After each seasonal influenza vaccination, few new T cells are recruited, the authors suggested.

The CDR3 is 15 amino acids. The trim removed 6 bases at V and 5 bases at J, leaving 12 bases unmatched. The germline V gene has CDR1 SGHRS and CDR2 YFSETQ. Specimen: PBMCs from blood, collected 11 to 12 days after vaccination. This sequence joins TRBV5-1 and TRBJ2-7; TRBD1 matches at 9 bases. The clonotype was recovered from a middle-aged man who received an inactivated influenza vaccine. The CDR3 bases are TGCGCCAGCAAGAGGGAAAACAGGGGGCCAAACGAGCAGTACTTC. This gives the protein CASKRENRGPNEQYF.